The 31 T cell receptor beta chains presented below share a single source sample, sequenced in a study of Ad26.COV2.S vaccination and SARS-CoV-2 variants. This table comes from immunoSEQ multiplex PCR, and its TCRdb copy is limited to in-frame clones, with some not included. The sample records 300,000 to 400,000 clones, 88% being singletons. Stated treatment: over 15 received Ad26.COV2.S at low or high dose, single or two shots; 5 received placebo; per-sample allocation not given. Each sample was drawn 63 days after the first injection (of vaccine or placebo). The sample in question was peripheral blood, obtained in a trial of Ad26.COV2.S vaccine versus placebo. These receptors were obtained from a person aged 18-60 years who received the Ad26.COV2.S COVID-19 vaccine or a placebo.

The chain is built from TRBV7-3 and TRBJ1-2, with 10 bases aligning to TRBD1. Trimming at V came to 0 bases and at J to 7 bases, leaving 5 bases not matched to a gene. The CDR3 covers 15 residues. Germline V gives CDR1 SGHTA, CDR2 FQGTGA. The CDR3 sequence is CASSLTGTGESGYTF. DNA of the CDR3: TGTGCCAGCAGCTTAACGGGGACAGGGGAAAGTGGCTACACCTTC. Together with reference TRBV7-3 and TRBJ1-2, the CDR3 gives the full variable domain: GAGVSQTPSNKVTEKGKYVELRCDPISGHTALYWYRQSLGQGPEFLIYFQGTGAADDSGLPNDRFFAVRPEGSVSTLKIQRTERGDSAVYLCASSLTGTGESGYTFGSGTRLTVV.

The rearrangement uses TRBV12-3 or TRBV12-4 and TRBJ2-6; no reliable D call. The CDR3 contains 13 residues. V gave up 6 bases and J gave up 3 bases, with 6 bases separating them. The CDR3 loop reads CASRFLGANVLTF. In nucleotides, the CDR3 is TGTGCCAGCAGGTTTCTTGGGGCCAACGTCCTGACTTTC.

This clone has only one observation. The chain uses TRBV5-1 and TRBJ2-7; 8 positions agree with TRBD1. V gave up 0 bases and J gave up 5 bases; unmatched junction bases: 4. The CDR3 runs 14 residues. The germline CDR1 and CDR2 sequences are SGHRS and YFSETQ. CDR3 loop: CASSLGDRSDEQYF. The CDR3 DNA is TGCGCCAGCAGCTTGGGGGACAGGTCTGACGAGCAGTACTTC.

The chain uses TRBV29-1 and TRBJ2-1; possible D gene TRBD1, 5 bases. Germline-derived CDR1 and CDR2 are SQVTM and ANQGSEA. The CDR3 covers 14 residues. The V end lost 4 bases, the J end lost 3 bases, and 13 bases lay between the germline ends. The CDR3 sequence is CSVVVLDIYNEQFF. CDR3 in DNA: TGCAGCGTTGTGGTCCTGGACATCTACAATGAGCAGTTCTTC.

The genes are TRBV7-2 and TRBJ2-1, with 8 bases identical to TRBD1. The CDR3 consists of 16 residues. The germline gives CDR1 SGHTA, CDR2 FQGNSA. The ends lost 5 bases at V and 2 bases at J; junction bases unmatched: 8. The CDR3: CASSLFPGGTYNEQFF. The CDR3 region has the DNA TGTGCCAGCAGCCTATTTCCAGGGGGCACCTACAATGAGCAGTTCTTC.

The table lists this clone with a count of one. Other DNA sequences in this sample translate to the same CDR3. V gene TRBV28 combines with J gene TRBJ2-2; D is ambiguous. Trimming took off 6 bases at V and 5 bases at J, with 7 bases between the two ends. The CDR3 extends over 12 amino acids. In germline, CDR1 is MDHEN, CDR2 SYDVKM. The CDR3 sequence: CASSSGTGELFF. The CDR3 nucleotides read TGTGCCAGCAGCTCTGGTACCGGGGAGCTGTTTTTT.

As for this clone: This specimen includes other DNA sequences encoding the same CDR3. The V call is TRBV6-5, the J call TRBJ1-2; D perhaps matches TRBD1 (5 bases). Germline CDR1 reads MNHEY; CDR2 reads SVGAGI. Trimming took off 1 base at V and 0 bases at J, with 9 bases between the two ends. The CDR3 is 15 amino acids. CDR3 sequence reads: CASSYWGGTNYGYTF. CDR3 nucleotides: TGTGCCAGCAGTTACTGGGGGGGGACTAACTATGGCTACACCTTC.

This clone was found once. The rearrangement links TRBV15 to TRBJ2-1; 8 bases line up with TRBD2. Per germline, CDR1 LNHNV and CDR2 YYDKDF (reference sequence). V lost 4 bases and J lost 5; bases outside the gene matches: 7. This CDR3 is built from 15 residues. CDR3 nucleotides: TGTGCCACCAGCAAAAAGCGGGAGCTTGACAATGAGCAGTTCTTC. This gives the protein CATSKKRELDNEQFF.

The gene calls are TRBV5-6 and TRBJ1-1; weak D call: TRBD1 (5 bases). Germline V CDR1 and CDR2: SGHDT, YYEEEE. The CDR3 has 14 amino acids. V lost 2 bases and J lost 3, with 11 bases in between. The CDR3 DNA sequence: TGTGCCAGCAGCTTTCCCCTAGGGGACACTGAAGCTTTCTTT. Translation: CASSFPLGDTEAFF.

The V gene is TRBV6-5, the J gene TRBJ2-5; D is undetermined. This CDR3 has 14 amino acids. The V and J ends lost 3 bases and 4 bases respectively, with 12 bases between them. The germline V gene has CDR1 MNHEY and CDR2 SVGAGI. The CDR3 sequence is CASSYDPRRETQYF. DNA for the CDR3: TGTGCCAGCAGTTATGACCCCCGGCGAGAGACCCAGTACTTC.

V is TRBV7-9 and J is TRBJ1-1, with TRBD1 as a possible D gene (6 bases). Trimming took off 5 bases at V and 4 bases at J, with 11 bases between the two ends. The CDR3 is 13 amino acids. Germline-derived CDR1 and CDR2 are SEHNR and FQNEAQ (reference sequence). CDR3: CASSPGGLTEAFF. The CDR3 nucleotides are TGTGCCAGCAGCCCCGGGGGCCTCACTGAAGCTTTCTTT.

This sequence joins TRBV28 and TRBJ1-5, with 7 bases identical to TRBD1. Germline assignment: CDR1 MDHEN and CDR2 SYDVKM. V lost 5 bases to trimming and J lost 4 bases; unmatched junction nucleotides: 11. CDR3 length: 16 amino acids. CDR3 sequence (DNA): TGTGCCAGCAGTCGCCTCGACAGGGCACCTAATCAGCCCCAGCATTTT. The encoded protein is CASSRLDRAPNQPQHF.

V usage is TRBV28 and J usage is TRBJ2-1, with a tentative D call TRBD2 (6 bases). The germline V gene has CDR1 MDHEN and CDR2 SYDVKM. There are 20 residues in the CDR3. Trimming cost V 6 bases and J 0 bases, with 27 bases left between them. As DNA, the CDR3 is TGTGCCAGCAGCCCTAACTACGGAGGGACGGCTCGATTCTCCTACAATGAGCAGTTCTTC. Translating gives CASSPNYGGTARFSYNEQFF.

This clone has just a few counts. The V and J genes are TRBV4-3 and TRBJ2-2; 11 nucleotides line up with TRBD2. The CDR3 covers 18 residues. In germline, CDR1 is LGHNA, CDR2 YSLEER. V shed 0 bases and J 5 bases; nucleotides not matched to a gene: 8. The CDR3 DNA reads as TGCGCCAGCAGCCAAGAAGACTCCGGGACTAGCGGTACCGGGGAGCTGTTTTTT. Its protein product is CASSQEDSGTSGTGELFF.

The rearrangement links TRBV5-1 to TRBJ2-1; TRBD2 matches at 9 bases. Losses at the gene ends were 0 bases for V and 9 bases for J; bases not matched to a gene: 10. The germline V gene has CDR1 SGHRS and CDR2 YFSETQ. The length of the CDR3 is 16 residues. For the CDR3, the DNA is TGCGCCAGCAGCTTGGACATAGCGGGAGCGAAAGGTGAGCAGTTCTTC. Protein: CASSLDIAGAKGEQFF.

The chain has TRBV6-2 or TRBV6-3 and TRBJ2-7; weak D call: TRBD1 (5 bases). Germline V lookup: CDR1 MNHEY, CDR2 SVGEGT. V lost 2 bases, J lost 5 bases, and 22 bases lay in between. The CDR3 has 17 amino acids. The CDR3: CASSYTSRVPTRDEQYF. The CDR3 DNA is TGTGCCAGCAGTTACACTTCCAGGGTTCCAACAAGGGACGAGCAGTACTTC.

This clone was seen a single time. V usage is TRBV25-1 and J usage is TRBJ1-2; D gene unclear. Germline CDR1 is MGHDK and CDR2 is SYGVNS. The CDR3 sequence is 12 residues long. Trimming removed 1 base at V and 8 bases at J, with 8 bases between. CDR3 nucleotide sequence: TGTGCCAGCAGTGAATTAGGCCTGGGCTACACCTTC. It translates to CASSELGLGYTF.

This clone was picked up a small number of times. The V gene is TRBV6-2 or TRBV6-3, the J gene TRBJ2-7; 7 bases are a match to TRBD2. Trimming removed 0 bases from V and 2 bases from J; junction bases left unmatched: 7. CDR3 length: 16 residues. From germline, CDR1 is MNHEY and CDR2 SVGEGT. For the CDR3, the DNA is TGTGCCAGCAGTTACTCGGAGGCTAGCGGCCCCTACGAGCAGTACTTC. It codes for CASSYSEASGPYEQYF.

The genes are TRBV14 and TRBJ2-5; D is uncertain. The CDR3 is made up of 15 amino acids. The germline gives CDR1 SGHDN, CDR2 FVKESK. Trimming removed 0 bases from V and 4 bases from J, with 12 bases in between. As DNA, the CDR3 is TGTGCCAGCAGCCAAGATTGGCCACAGAGAGAGACCCAGTACTTC. Protein sequence: CASSQDWPQRETQYF.

The table lists this clone with a count of one. The rearrangement joins TRBV30 to TRBJ1-3; 8 nucleotides align to TRBD1. CDR3 length: 13 amino acids. Per the germline V gene, CDR1 is GTSNPN and CDR2 is SVGIG (reference sequence). J was trimmed by 5 bases and V by 2 bases; bases with no gene match: 2. The CDR3 DNA follows: TGTGCCTGGAGTCGGACAGGGAGAAACACCATATATTTT. Residues: CAWSRTGRNTIYF.

The V call is TRBV7-3, the J call TRBJ2-5, with TRBD2 matching 11 bases. V lost 3 bases and J lost 4; bases outside the gene matches: 7. Looked up from germline, CDR1 is SGHTA and CDR2 is FQGTGA. This CDR3 has 16 residues. The CDR3 DNA reads as TGTGCCAGCAGCTTTACTAGCGGGAGTTTAGGAGAGACCCAGTACTTC. It codes for CASSFTSGSLGETQYF.

The genes are TRBV5-6 and TRBJ1-2, with a possible D match to TRBD1 (5 bases). CDR1 and CDR2 (germline): SGHDT, YYEEEE. CDR3 length: 14 amino acids. Deletions cut 4 bases from V and 8 bases from J, with 18 bases between. CDR3 in DNA: TGTGCCAGCAGCCTGGGTCAGGAGGGGTTGGGCTACACCTTC. Its protein is CASSLGQEGLGYTF.

The chain has TRBV7-9 and TRBJ1-6; 9 positions agree with TRBD1. The length of the CDR3 is 15 residues. CDR1 and CDR2 (germline): SEHNR, FQNEAQ (reference sequence). V lost 5 bases, J lost 9 bases, and 8 bases stayed unmatched. The CDR3 is CASSPRTGDRSPLHF. The CDR3 DNA follows: TGTGCCAGCAGCCCGAGGACAGGGGATCGTTCACCCCTCCACTTT.

This clone has a handful of counts. V and J are TRBV6-2 or TRBV6-3 and TRBJ1-3, with D unclear. V lost 5 bases to trimming and J lost 4 bases, with 15 bases between them. In germline, CDR1 is MNHEY, CDR2 SVGEGT. CDR3 size: 15 residues. The CDR3 sequence: CASSPLPDGGNTIYF. CDR3 coding DNA: TGTGCCAGCAGTCCCCTCCCGGACGGAGGAAACACCATATATTTT.

The rearrangement joins TRBV6-1 to TRBJ1-6; D call uncertain. Germline assignment: CDR1 MNHNS and CDR2 SASEGT. This CDR3 has 16 residues. V was cut by 3 bases and J by 0 bases, with 9 bases left in between. CDR3 sequence: CASSEEVDSYNSPLHF. The CDR3 DNA reads TGTGCCAGCAGTGAGGAGGTCGACTCCTATAATTCACCCCTCCACTTT.

The CDR3 is CAISEIKSTDTQYF. The CDR3, as DNA: TGTGCCATCAGTGAGATCAAGTCCACAGATACGCAGTATTTT. V and J are TRBV10-3 and TRBJ2-3; D unclear. Trimming stripped 2 bases from V and 2 bases from J, with 8 bases between. Germline loops: CDR1 ENHRY, CDR2 SYGVKD. This CDR3 has 14 residues.

The sample holds one count of this clone. The genes are TRBV7-2 and TRBJ2-5, with TRBD2 matching over 14 bases. The CDR3 sequence is 17 residues long. V shed 2 bases and J 1 base; nucleotides not matched to a gene: 3. The germline CDR1 and CDR2 sequences are SGHTA and FQGNSA. The DNA for the CDR3 is TGTGCCAGCAGCTTACGGACTAGCGGGGGGAGCCAAGAGACCCAGTACTTC. Translated, it gives CASSLRTSGGSQETQYF.

The chain joins TRBV9 to TRBJ1-4; D is unresolved. V gave up 0 bases and J gave up 6 bases, with 6 bases separating them. Germline V lookup: CDR1 SGDLS, CDR2 YYNGEE. There are 13 residues in the CDR3. CDR3 amino acids: CASSVAPYEKLFF. The CDR3 DNA sequence: TGTGCCAGCAGCGTAGCCCCCTATGAAAAACTGTTTTTT.

The chain links TRBV5-5 to TRBJ1-3; TRBD1 agrees at 7 bases. The CDR3 spans 17 residues. After removal of 4 bases from V and 0 bases from J, the junction contained 10 bases not matched to a gene. Germline lookup yields CDR1 SGHKS and CDR2 YYEKEE (reference sequence). In DNA form, the CDR3 reads TGTGCCAGCAGCCCGCGATTCCCAGGGGGCTCTGGAAACACCATATATTTT. This gives the protein CASSPRFPGGSGNTIYF.

The chain joins TRBV5-1 to TRBJ2-7; D is unresolved. Trimming stripped 0 bases from V and 4 bases from J, with 14 bases between. Germline V gene data show CDR1 as SGHRS and CDR2 as YFSETQ. The CDR3 has 15 residues. For the CDR3, the DNA is TGCGCCAGCAGCTTGGTATGGTCTCAGGATTACGAGCAGTACTTC. It is translated as CASSLVWSQDYEQYF.

In its sample, this clone was seen once. This sample also contains other DNA sequences that code for the same CDR3. This chain joins TRBV4-2 and TRBJ2-5, with 12 nucleotides matching TRBD2. This CDR3 comprises 16 residues. V dropped 0 bases and J dropped 5; count of bases not matched to a gene: 4. CDR1 LGHNA and CDR2 YNFKEQ come from the germline V gene. In DNA form, the CDR3 reads TGTGCCAGCAGCCAAGATCGCACTAGCGGGAGGGAGACCCAGTACTTC. This codes for CASSQDRTSGRETQYF.